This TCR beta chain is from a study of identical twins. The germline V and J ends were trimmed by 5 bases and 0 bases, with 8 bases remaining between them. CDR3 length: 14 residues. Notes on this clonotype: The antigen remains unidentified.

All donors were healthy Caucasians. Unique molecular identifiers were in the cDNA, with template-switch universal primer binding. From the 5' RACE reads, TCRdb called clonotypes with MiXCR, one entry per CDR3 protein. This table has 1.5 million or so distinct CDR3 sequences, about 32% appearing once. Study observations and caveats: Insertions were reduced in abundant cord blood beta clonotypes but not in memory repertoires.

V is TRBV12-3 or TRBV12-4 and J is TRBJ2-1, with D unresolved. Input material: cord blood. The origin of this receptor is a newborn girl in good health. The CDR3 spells CASSRLLSYNEQFF. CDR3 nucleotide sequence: TGTGCCAGCAGTAGATTACTCTCCTACAATGAGCAGTTCTTC.